This paragraph reports one T cell receptor (beta chain). Its antigen remains unidentified. It has no much larger one-base neighbor in the sample; base qualities were not kept. The source of the sample is a study of blood T cell repertoires in COVID-19 (dated by TCRdb to 2019 to 2021). Study-wide context: Samples covering the acute and convalescent phases of COVID-19 were provided by collaborators in the United States, Italy and Spain. Sample metadata almost always included a de-identified subject ID, COVID-19 status, age in years and sex. The prospective study material was composed of cDNA or gDNA derived from T cells, B-cell-depleted T cells, or PBMCs. Deeply sampled blood TCRbeta repertoires from subjects exposed to, actively infected with, or recovered from COVID-19 were included in the dataset. Samples came from the ongoing ImmuneRACE study (first 160 participants) plus 1,254 subjects from 6 global collaborators. Where HLA class I and class II types were available, the types were taken from metadata supplied by the sample provider, not from assay-based typing. The repertoires were released in a freely available public database meant as a resource for research on the immune response to SARS-CoV-2.

From the cysteine up to the phenylalanine, the CDR3 has a length of 13 residues. The only DNA kept is the CDR3, 39 bases in frame from the first base. V sheds 2 bases and J sheds 2 bases, leaving 7 bases between their ends. The collaborating institutions used their own protocols to collect whole blood in K2EDTA tubes. For TCRbeta analysis, collaborators shipped samples in one of three forms: frozen whole blood, isolated PBMCs, or DNA extracted from either of those sample types. Study-wide conclusions, independent of this receptor: How much clinical and demographic metadata was included differed by source and by participant, and the metadata was provided uncurated.

TCRbeta CDR3 regions were amplified from genomic DNA by means of the immunoSEQ Assay, a bias-controlled multiplex PCR. On the authors' methods: The number of nucleated cells in each sample was estimated from the amplification of reference gene primers within the assay. Sequence reads were collapsed and filtered to measure the absolute abundance of every unique TCRbeta CDR3 rearrangement. For each sample, productive Simpson clonality was calculated as the square root of Simpson's diversity index over productive rearrangements. In TCRdb, the immuneACCESS table is reduced to in-frame sequences with V and J assigned. These tables do not hold every clone; where another copy was compared, an unresolved V gene accounts for under half, and the others remain unexplained. The DNA was the basis for D and trimming; V, J and clone size are from that table. This sample gives roughly 16,000 clones in total; approximately 85% of them show up just once. Approximately 35% of the sample is taken by the ten largest.

This sequence originates from a man in his 70s in a cohort sampled during active COVID-19. The V and J segments used are TRBV12-3 or TRBV12-4 and TRBJ2-7, with the D gene uncertain. The sequenced sample consisted of peripheral blood. CDR3 protein: CASSLTEPYEQYF. The nucleotide sequence is given as TGTGCCAGCAGTTTAACAGAACCCTACGAGCAGTACTTC.